A single sample is the source of the 12 T cell receptor beta chains below, sequenced in a study of CD8 T cells in Susac syndrome (dated by TCRdb to about 2019). Library creation used the immunoSEQ multiplex PCR assay. RNA was extracted with the RNeasy kit and about 0.45 to 1 ug was reverse transcribed using random hexamers. TCRdb reprocessing: public reads trimmed at Q25 with fastp, clones called with MiXCR, in-frame beta chains kept. Rows are combined by CDR3 protein, so each entry shows the most common genes and DNA. The sample profile shows about 75,000 distinct CDR3 sequences; 94% of them were found once. The ten largest clones represent about 0.48% of the sample. The sample comprised CD8+ T cells from PBMCs. The receptors here all came from a human donor with Susac syndrome.

The chain links TRBV29-1 to TRBJ2-3; D is perhaps TRBD2 (5 bases). The germline V and J ends were trimmed by 2 bases and 6 bases, with 18 bases remaining between them. In germline, CDR1 is SQVTM, CDR2 ANQGSEA. The CDR3 extends over 15 amino acids. Here the CDR3 DNA reads TGCAGCGTTGAAACCCTGCTCAGGAGAGGGGATACGCAGTATTTT. It encodes CSVETLLRRGDTQYF.

This clonotype showed up just once. The rearrangement links TRBV29-1 to TRBJ1-1, with TRBD1 as a possible D gene (6 bases). The V end was cut by 4 bases, the J end by 1 base, with 19 bases between. CDR3 length equals 16 residues. Germline lookup yields CDR1 SQVTM and CDR2 ANQGSEA. The CDR3 is CSVGPPDSRANTEAFF. The DNA of the CDR3 is TGCAGCGTTGGCCCCCCGGACAGCCGGGCGAACACTGAAGCTTTCTTT.

The V gene is TRBV20-1, the J gene TRBJ1-5; D is perhaps TRBD1 (5 bases). Trimming stripped 1 base from V and 6 bases from J, with 13 bases between. This CDR3 is 14 amino acids long. The germline CDR1 and CDR2 sequences are DFQATT and SNEGSKA (reference sequence). The CDR3 sequence is CSARAQGEGQPQHF. The DNA for the CDR3 is TGCAGTGCTAGAGCCCAGGGAGAAGGTCAGCCCCAGCATTTT.

The chain uses TRBV6-5 and TRBJ1-1; tentatively, D is TRBD1 (6 bases). V lost 2 bases, J lost 4 bases, and 11 bases lay in between. CDR3 size: 14 residues. Germline V CDR1 and CDR2: MNHEY, SVGAGI. The CDR3 DNA reads as TGTGCCAGCAGTTACGGGGGCGCGGGCACTGAAGCTTTCTTT. Translated, it gives CASSYGGAGTEAFF.

This clonotype was seen more than once but under ten times. The chain combines TRBV27 with TRBJ2-5; unclear D gene. Germline V lookup: CDR1 MNHEY, CDR2 SMNVEV (reference sequence). V was shortened by 4 bases and J by 5 bases, with 5 bases between the two germline ends. CDR3 size: 11 residues. CDR3 nucleotides: TGTGCCAGCAGTTCTGGCGAGACCCAGTACTTC. It is translated as CASSSGETQYF.

The genes are TRBV20-1 and TRBJ2-5, with 9 bases that match TRBD1. Germline values: CDR1 DFQATT, CDR2 SNEGSKA (reference sequence). The CDR3 is 15 amino acids. The ends lost 3 bases at V and 4 bases at J; junction bases unmatched: 9. The DNA for the CDR3 is TGCAGTGCTAGGGTTGGACAGGGGTTAGGAGAGACCCAGTACTTC. It translates to CSARVGQGLGETQYF.

This CDR3 reads CASSGDSQETQYF. The DNA of the CDR3 is TGTGCCAGCAGTGGGGACAGCCAAGAGACCCAGTACTTC. This chain uses TRBV12-3 or TRBV12-4 with TRBJ2-5; 7 positions agree with TRBD1. The CDR3 loop spans 13 amino acids. Trimming cost V 5 bases and J 1 base; bases outside gene matches: 1.

The chain has TRBV28 and TRBJ1-2, with no clear D. With 10 bases removed from V and 4 bases from J, the gap between germline ends came to 10 bases. This CDR3 has 11 residues. Germline values: CDR1 MDHEN, CDR2 SYDVKM. Written as DNA, the CDR3 is TGTGCCACCAGGAAATCCTATGGCTACACCTTC. Amino acids: CATRKSYGYTF.

This chain links TRBV21-1 with TRBJ2-7. TRBV21-1 represents a pseudogene. The CDR3 contains 11 residues. As DNA, the CDR3 is TGTGCCAGCAGCATACATAACGAGCAGTACTTC. This encodes CASSIHNEQYF.

In this sample, this clonotype turned up once. The rearrangement uses TRBV20-1 and TRBJ2-7; D gene uncertain. Germline CDR1 reads DFQATT; CDR2 reads SNEGSKA (reference sequence). V dropped 0 bases and J dropped 0 bases, with 3 bases sitting between them. The length of the CDR3 is 12 residues. CDR3 loop: CSAREGSYEQYF. The CDR3 region has the DNA TGCAGTGCTAGAGAGGGCTCCTACGAGCAGTACTTC.

This chain connects TRBV6-2 or TRBV6-3 to TRBJ1-1; the D gene is possibly TRBD1 (6 bases). The CDR3 consists of 12 residues. The germline CDR1 and CDR2 sequences are MNHEY and SVGEGT. In DNA, the CDR3 is TGTGCTACCAAGGGGGTAAGGGCTGAAGCTTTCTTT. It codes for CATKGVRAEAFF.

This chain uses TRBV15 with TRBJ1-2; TRBD1 matches 8 bases. CDR3 length: 12 amino acids. Unmatched junction bases numbered 9, after V lost 5 bases and J lost 13 bases. Germline loops: CDR1 LNHNV, CDR2 YYDKDF (reference sequence). This chain's CDR3 is CATSGSRTGCTF. The DNA of the CDR3 is TGTGCCACCAGCGGATCCCGGACAGGGTGCACCTTC. The full variable domain, rest sourced from reference TRBV15 and TRBJ1-2, is DAMVIQNPRYQVTQFGKPVTLSCSQTLNHNVMYWYQQKSSQAPKLLFHYYDKDFNNEADTPDNFQSRRPNTSFCFLDIRSPGLGDTAMYLCATSGSRTGCTFGSGTRLTVV.